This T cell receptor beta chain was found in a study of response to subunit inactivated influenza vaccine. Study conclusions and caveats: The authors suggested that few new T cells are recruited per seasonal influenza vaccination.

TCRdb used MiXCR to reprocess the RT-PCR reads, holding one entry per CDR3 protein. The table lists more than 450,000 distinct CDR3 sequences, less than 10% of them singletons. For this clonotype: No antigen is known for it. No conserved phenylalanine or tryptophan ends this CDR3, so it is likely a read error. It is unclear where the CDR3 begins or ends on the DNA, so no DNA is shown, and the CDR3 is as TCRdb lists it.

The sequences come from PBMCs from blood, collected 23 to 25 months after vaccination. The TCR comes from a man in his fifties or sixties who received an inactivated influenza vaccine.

CDR3 sequence reads: CSARDDLKGGL. The J gene is TRBJ1-1, the V gene TRBV20-1. CDR1 is DFQATT and CDR2 is SNEGSKA in the germline V gene (reference sequence). Both ends counted, the CDR3 spans 11 residues.